This TCR beta chain was identified in a study of T-cell memory formation after mild COVID-19. Overall study: Clustering of TCRs was largely donor specific.

This clonotype was detected a few times. Its antigen remains unidentified. TCRdb re-analysed the 5' RACE reads in MiXCR, keeping a single row per CDR3 protein. The table records 300,000 to 350,000 distinct CDR3 sequences, 13% of them present only once. General observations from the study: Researchers found some responding clones in pre-infection memory, a sign that cross-reactive memory joined. Whereas later expanders leaned CD4+, clones contracting day 15 to 85 showed a balanced CD4/CD8 makeup. Unconfirmed was the SARS-CoV-2 specificity of second-wave clones that peaked on day 37.

With V trimmed by 5 bases and J by 8 bases, 10 bases remained unmatched. The CDR3 length is 14 residues. The germline CDR1 and CDR2 sequences are MNHEY and SMNVEV (reference sequence). The TCR comes from a man younger than 30 who had mild COVID-19 (a few samples of this study predate the infection). Cell type and time point are not known. The chain has TRBV27 and TRBJ1-2, with TRBD1 matching 8 bases. The sequenced sample consisted of PBMCs or a T cell subset sorted from them (not recorded which). In DNA form, the CDR3 reads TGTGCCAGCAGTCCCCGAGGACAGGGCAGAGGCTACACCTTC. It is translated as CASSPRGQGRGYTF.